Listed below are T cell receptor beta chains from one sample, sequenced in a study of T cell responses to AZD1222 COVID-19 vaccine. The repertoire was sequenced with immunoSEQ multiplex PCR; TCRdb's copy has only in-frame clones and lacks some. The sample comprises 90,000 to 100,000 clones, 70% to 85% of which are singletons, and 12% to 15% rests with the top ten. This sample comprised peripheral blood, obtained 28 days after the second AZD1222 dose. These receptors all stem from an adult who received the AZD1222 COVID-19 vaccine. Each CDR3 is given with its conserved first and last residue. The order of the fields is V gene, clone size, J gene, D gene, CDR3 protein, CDR3 DNA. D genes are given only for firm matches. Clone size is given for some rows only: seen once, a few or many times, or a class if the clone is expanded.

TRBV14	-	TRBJ1-1	-	CASLFGVWGGELILYEAFF	TGTGCCAGCCTATTTGGGGTGTGGGGGGGCGAATTAATATTGTATGAAGCTTTCTTT
TRBV15	-	TRBJ2-3	-	CATSRGIGDTQYF	TGTGCCACCAGCAGAGGTATAGGAGATACGCAGTATTTT
TRBV5-5	few	TRBJ1-1	-	CASSLVGRGGLEAFF	TGTGCCAGCAGCTTGGTAGGGAGGGGGGGCCTTGAAGCTTTCTTT
TRBV12-3/TRBV12-4	-	TRBJ2-5	-	CASSTQETQYF	TGTGCCAGCAGTACACAAGAGACCCAGTACTTC
TRBV28	-	TRBJ1-2	TRBD1	CASSQGGNNYGYTF	TGTGCCAGCAGTCAGGGGGGAAATAACTATGGCTACACCTTC
TRBV24-1	-	TRBJ1-2	-	CATSDMGGLRGYTF	TGTGCCACCAGTGATATGGGGGGCCTTCGGGGCTACACCTTC
TRBV2	-	TRBJ2-2	-	CASRGHSKNTGELFF	TGTGCCAGCAGGGGACATTCCAAAAACACCGGGGAGCTGTTTTTT
TRBV5-5	-	TRBJ1-1	-	CASSLAGNTEAFF	TGTGCCAGCAGCTTGGCCGGGAACACTGAAGCTTTCTTT
TRBV20-1	-	TRBJ2-7	-	CSASWGRSHEQYF	TGCAGTGCTAGTTGGGGAAGGTCTCACGAGCAGTACTTC
TRBV19	-	TRBJ1-3	-	CASSIATGNTIYF	TGTGCCAGTAGTATAGCTACTGGAAACACCATATATTTT
TRBV28	-	TRBJ2-2	-	CASSLADYTGELFF	TGTGCCAGCAGTTTAGCGGACTACACCGGGGAGCTGTTTTTT
TRBV7-6	-	TRBJ1-6	-	CASSLASAAYNSPLHF	TGTGCCAGCAGCTTAGCTAGCGCAGCCTATAATTCACCCCTCCACTTT
TRBV5-8	-	TRBJ1-2	TRBD1	CASSRSGTGGGGYGYTF	TGTGCCAGCAGCCGTTCCGGGACAGGGGGCGGAGGCTATGGCTACACCTTC
TRBV10-3	-	TRBJ2-2	-	CAINRGLPGELFF	TGTGCCATCAACCGGGGGCTCCCCGGGGAGCTGTTTTTT
TRBV5-1	-	TRBJ1-1	-	CASSLEARNTEAFF	TGCGCCAGCAGCTTGGAGGCCAGGAACACTGAAGCTTTCTTT
TRBV7-9	-	TRBJ1-2	-	CASSPTSGGYTF	TGTGCCAGCAGTCCGACTTCAGGGGGCTACACCTTC
TRBV7-2	-	TRBJ1-2	-	CASSLGSLRYGAGYTF	TGTGCCAGCAGCTTAGGGTCGCTAAGGTACGGAGCTGGCTACACCTTC
TRBV6-5	-	TRBJ2-7	TRBD2	CASSYGRGGYEQYF	TGTGCCAGCAGTTACGGACGGGGGGGCTACGAGCAGTACTTC
TRBV6-5	-	TRBJ2-7	-	CASTKTPGAYEQYF	TGTGCCAGCACCAAAACCCCAGGGGCCTACGAGCAGTACTTC
TRBV5-6	-	TRBJ1-4	-	CASSSRLGPNEKLFF	TGTGCCAGCAGCTCCCGCCTCGGGCCTAATGAAAAACTGTTTTTT
TRBV6-5	-	TRBJ1-2	-	CASESGAVGYTF	TGTGCCAGCGAATCCGGGGCCGTGGGCTACACCTTC
TRBV18	once	TRBJ1-3	-	CASSPPMGNTIYF	TGTGCCAGCTCACCACCGATGGGAAACACCATATATTTT
TRBV7-2	-	TRBJ2-7	-	CASSLYRDTHEQYF	TGTGCCAGCAGCTTGTACAGGGACACCCACGAGCAGTACTTC
TRBV12-3/TRBV12-4	-	TRBJ1-2	-	CASRWESGGYTF	TGTGCCAGCAGATGGGAGTCGGGTGGCTACACCTTC
TRBV5-1	once	TRBJ2-2	-	CASSWRGGAGNTGELFF	TGCGCCAGCAGCTGGCGTGGGGGGGCCGGGAACACCGGGGAGCTGTTTTTT
TRBV6-5	-	TRBJ2-7	-	CASGRQSTPTYEQYF	TGTGCCAGCGGACGACAGAGCACCCCAACCTACGAGCAGTACTTC
TRBV12-3/TRBV12-4	-	TRBJ1-2	-	CASTSSERYGYTF	TGTGCCAGCACCTCCTCGGAACGCTATGGCTACACCTTC
TRBV5-1	few	TRBJ1-2	TRBD1	CASSLVDRGLTGYTF	TGCGCCAGCAGCTTGGTCGACAGGGGGCTGACGGGCTACACCTTC
TRBV28	once	TRBJ2-5	-	CASKARGFQETQYF	TGTGCCAGCAAGGCCCGAGGATTCCAAGAGACCCAGTACTTC
TRBV6-5	-	TRBJ1-1	-	CASSYRGLNTEAFF	TGTGCCAGCAGTTATCGGGGGCTGAACACTGAAGCTTTCTTT
TRBV6-5	once	TRBJ1-2	TRBD1	CASSPGTVISNGYTF	TGTGCCAGCAGTCCCGGGACAGTCATCTCCAATGGCTACACCTTC
TRBV28	-	TRBJ1-5	TRBD1	CASRTNRGGGFGSNQPQHF	TGTGCCAGCAGGACTAACAGGGGTGGGGGCTTTGGGAGCAATCAGCCCCAGCATTTT
TRBV6-5	-	TRBJ1-1	TRBD1	CASSPTGGTEAFF	TGTGCCAGCAGTCCGACAGGGGGCACTGAAGCTTTCTTT
TRBV18	-	TRBJ1-2	TRBD1	CASSERQGHGYTF	TGTGCCAGCTCAGAACGACAGGGCCATGGCTACACCTTC
TRBV14	-	TRBJ2-3	TRBD2	CASSQGASGMADTQYF	TGTGCCAGCAGCCAAGGGGCTAGCGGGATGGCAGATACGCAGTATTTT
TRBV2	-	TRBJ1-2	-	CASRYEGGYGYTF	TGTGCCAGCAGGTACGAGGGAGGCTATGGCTACACCTTC
TRBV6-2/TRBV6-3	-	TRBJ2-3	-	CASSYRADTDTQYF	TGTGCCAGCAGTTACCGGGCGGACACAGATACGCAGTATTTT
TRBV18	-	TRBJ1-1	TRBD1	CASSLDRLMNTEAFF	TGTGCCAGCTCATTGGACAGGCTGATGAACACTGAAGCTTTCTTT
TRBV2	few	TRBJ2-1	TRBD2	CASSEGTGGYYNEQFF	TGTGCCAGCAGTGAAGGAACGGGAGGGTACTACAATGAGCAGTTCTTC
TRBV6-2/TRBV6-3	-	TRBJ2-1	TRBD2	CASSYSRVAGVYNEQFF	TGTGCCAGCAGTTACTCGAGAGTAGCGGGAGTCTACAATGAGCAGTTCTTC
TRBV9	-	TRBJ1-1	TRBD1	CASSSGQGPTEAFF	TGTGCCAGCAGCTCTGGACAGGGCCCCACTGAAGCTTTCTTT
TRBV5-1	-	TRBJ2-1	TRBD2	CASSLGASGGPSVGEQFF	TGCGCCAGCAGCTTGGGTGCGAGCGGGGGTCCCTCTGTCGGCGAGCAGTTCTTC
TRBV5-8	-	TRBJ2-1	TRBD1	CASSPGTGGTEQFF	TGTGCCAGCAGCCCCGGGACAGGGGGCACTGAGCAGTTCTTC
TRBV5-1	-	TRBJ2-1	-	CASSRGNEQFF	TGCGCCAGCAGCCGGGGAAATGAGCAGTTCTTC
TRBV10-3	-	TRBJ1-1	TRBD1	CAIRQQGANTEAFF	TGTGCCATCAGACAGCAGGGGGCGAACACTGAAGCTTTCTTT
TRBV7-8	-	TRBJ1-2	-	CASSLGRVNGYTF	TGTGCCAGCAGCTTAGGGCGGGTTAATGGCTACACCTTC
TRBV2	-	TRBJ2-5	TRBD2	CASRYGRAVETQYF	TGTGCCAGCAGGTACGGGAGGGCCGTGGAGACCCAGTACTTC
TRBV5-1	-	TRBJ2-5	TRBD2	CASTAGGGRETQYF	TGCGCCAGCACCGCTGGGGGGGGTCGGGAGACCCAGTACTTC
TRBV11-1	once	TRBJ2-7	TRBD1	CASRLGQGNEQYF	TGTGCCAGCAGGTTGGGACAGGGGAACGAGCAGTACTTC
TRBV2	-	TRBJ2-3	TRBD2	CASKPGLAGGAADTQYF	TGTGCCAGCAAACCGGGACTAGCGGGAGGTGCGGCAGATACGCAGTATTTT
TRBV27	-	TRBJ1-6	-	CASSKGGQTNSPLHF	TGTGCCAGCAGTAAAGGAGGTCAGACTAATTCACCCCTCCACTTT
TRBV7-9	-	TRBJ1-1	-	CASSLPRTEAFF	TGTGCCAGCAGCTTACCGCGTACGGAAGCTTTCTTT
TRBV4-2	-	TRBJ2-1	-	CASSQEGSGDGYNEQFF	TGTGCCAGCAGCCAAGAAGGATCGGGAGACGGCTACAATGAGCAGTTCTTC
TRBV5-4	-	TRBJ1-2	-	CASSEDTNYGYTF	TGTGCCAGCAGCGAAGATACTAACTATGGCTACACCTTC
TRBV6-8	-	TRBJ2-2	-	CASKTGQNTGELFF	TGTGCCAGCAAGACGGGACAGAACACCGGGGAGCTGTTTTTT
TRBV24-1	-	TRBJ2-7	-	CATSDNGPGGDYEQYF	TGTGCCACCAGTGACAACGGGCCAGGGGGGGACTACGAGCAGTACTTC
TRBV14	-	TRBJ2-7	-	CASSPSGREQYF	TGTGCCAGCAGCCCTAGTGGCAGGGAGCAGTACTTC
TRBV2	-	TRBJ1-1	-	CANRGGWNMNTEAFF	TGTGCCAATCGGGGTGGCTGGAACATGAACACTGAAGCTTTCTTT
TRBV28	-	TRBJ1-5	TRBD1	CASSWPQGPNQPQHF	TGTGCCAGCAGTTGGCCACAGGGGCCCAATCAGCCCCAGCATTTT